This T cell receptor beta chain derives from a study of beta chain features in type 1 diabetes. The isolated RNA, all of it, was reverse transcribed, so expressed TCRB transcripts were what got sequenced. Some 3.6 million reads per sample were averaged for naive, central memory and regulatory samples. Clones were read by immunoSEQ multiplex PCR, and TCRdb kept only the in-frame ones, dropping some. The sample has approximately 170,000 clones; approximately 8% are singletons. Notes on the study in general: Relative to healthy donors, patients appeared to have naive, central memory and Treg TCRB repertoires that were more similar. When Type 1 diabetes patients were examined, their TCRB CDR3s proved moderately but significantly shorter in all four CD4+ subsets.

After removal of 0 bases from V and 5 bases from J, the junction contained 2 bases not matched to a gene. The CDR3 loop spans 14 amino acids. Germline V CDR1 and CDR2: SGHRS, YFSETQ. Ten or more counts support this clone. Its antigen is undetermined. The chain is built from TRBV5-1 and TRBJ2-3; 8 nucleotides agree with TRBD2. The sequence came from a man younger than 30 with type 1 diabetes. Sequencing input: central memory CD4+ T cells from blood. The CDR3 protein is CASSLGLAKDTQYF. CDR3 coding DNA: TGCGCCAGCAGCTTGGGACTAGCGAAAGATACGCAGTATTTT.